The TCR beta chain described here comes from a study of a mutant IDH1 vaccine in newly diagnosed glioma. Looking at the study overall: Vaccine administration was initiated 4-6 weeks following radiotherapy alone, or with temozolomide cycles.

Germline V gives CDR1 LGHNA, CDR2 YNFKEQ. CDR3 length: 14 residues. V gave up 2 bases and J gave up 7 bases, with 14 bases separating them. Sequenced by immunoSEQ multiplex PCR; TCRdb stores in-frame clones only, minus some. This sample has roughly 120,000 clones, with roughly nine tenths found just once. Concerning this clone itself: Its matching antigen is unknown.

Specified time point: week 11, during vaccination. A 20-mer mutant IDH1 peptide at 300 ug was injected subcutaneously with topical imiquimod. The TCR originated in a woman between 50 and 59 years old with glioma. Material: PBMCs, obtained from a glioma patient whose treatment included an IDH1 peptide vaccine. The chain recombines TRBV4-2 with TRBJ1-2; TRBD1 is a possible D gene (5 bases). The CDR3 loop reads CASSQSLGTTGYTF. DNA of the CDR3: TGTGCCAGCAGCCAATCCCTGGGGACCACTGGCTACACCTTC.